This T cell receptor beta chain was sequenced for a study of CD8 T cells in ankylosing spondylitis. General observations from the study: Characteristic, it appeared, of ankylosing spondylitis blood was a TCR beta motif of seven or eight highly homologous variants.

CDR1 and CDR2 (germline): DFQATT, SNEGSKA (reference sequence). There are 15 residues in the CDR3. V dropped 3 bases and J dropped 0; count of bases not matched to a gene: 2. TCRdb re-analysed the 5' RACE reads in MiXCR, keeping a single row per CDR3 protein. The data contain roughly 440,000 distinct CDR3 sequences, 15% to 20% of them singletons. This clonotype showed up just a few times. Its antigen is unidentified. V gene TRBV20-1 combines with J gene TRBJ1-1; 12 bases are a match to TRBD1. The sequence came from a male donor with ankylosing spondylitis. Sequencing was carried out using blood, either unsorted or a sorted T cell fraction (not recorded which). CDR3 amino acids: CSARGQGAVNTEAFF. CDR3 DNA: TGCAGTGCTAGGGGACAGGGGGCGGTGAACACTGAAGCTTTCTTT.